These 23 T cell receptor beta chains share one sample of origin, sequenced in a study of regulatory T cells in long-lasting Graves disease. The TCR beta library used iRepertoire HTBI primers with Arm-PCR amplification of CDR3. TCRdb re-analysed the multiplex PCR reads in MiXCR, keeping a single row per CDR3 protein. The repertoire holds around 340,000 distinct CDR3 sequences, 15% to 20% seen once, with 25% to 30% in the top ten. As to time point: persistent/refractory GD, antithyroid drugs over 5 years with positive TRAb. The TCR library was prepared using RNA isolated from PBMCs. Sequenced material: peripheral blood mononuclear cells (PBMCs), taken when the disease was refractory, from a patient treated with antithyroid drugs. These receptors all come from a female donor with Graves disease.

Regarding this clonotype: A much larger clone lies one base from this, so it may be a read error. V and J are TRBV6-2 or TRBV6-3 and TRBJ1-1, with TRBD1 matching 9 bases. The V and J ends lost 10 bases and 4 bases, in that order; junction bases with no gene match: 13. The germline V gene has CDR1 MNHEY and CDR2 SVGEGT. CDR3 length: 15 residues. The CDR3 spells CANSHTGGRGTEAFF. The DNA of the CDR3 is TGTGCCAACAGCCACACAGGGGGCAGGGGCACTGAAGCTTTCTTT.

The rearrangement uses TRBV10-3 and TRBJ2-7; 10 nucleotides line up with TRBD1. In germline, CDR1 is ENHRY, CDR2 SYGVKD. The CDR3 totals 15 residues. V lost 3 bases and J lost 3; bases outside the gene matches: 5. DNA for the CDR3: TGTGCCATCAGTGACCGGGACAGGGGCTTCTACGAGCAGTACTTC. Its protein is CAISDRDRGFYEQYF.

The chain has TRBV14 and TRBJ1-2; tentatively, D is TRBD1 (5 bases). Germline values: CDR1 SGHDN, CDR2 FVKESK. V was trimmed by 3 bases and J by 5 bases, leaving 16 bases between them. The CDR3 totals 15 residues. CDR3 bases: TGTGCCAGCAGCCAGTGGTCAACAGGATGGTATGGCTACACCTTC. Encoded protein: CASSQWSTGWYGYTF. The full variable domain, its missing parts supplied by reference TRBV14 and TRBJ1-2, is EAGVTQFPSHSVIEKGQTVTLRCDPISGHDNLYWYRRVMGKEIKFLLHFVKESKQDESGMPNNRFLAERTGGTYSTLKVQPAELEDSGVYFCASSQWSTGWYGYTFGSGTRLTVV.

This clonotype was counted a single time. This chain joins TRBV3-2 and TRBJ1-3. TRBV3-2 represents a pseudogene. This CDR3 contains 16 residues. The CDR3 region has the DNA TGTGCCAGCAGCCAAATGACCTGGGACTCTGGAAACACCATATATTTT. Translated, it gives CASSQMTWDSGNTIYF.

About this clonotype: It may be a read error: a sequence one base away is much more abundant. The V call is TRBV5-1, the J call TRBJ1-2; D possibly corresponds to TRBD1 (5 bases). This CDR3 is 13 amino acids long. Germline CDR1 and CDR2: SGHRS and YFSETQ. Here the CDR3 DNA reads TGCGCCAGCAGAGGGACGAATAACAATGGCTACACCTTC. This codes for CASRGTNNNGYTF.

This clonotype was seen a handful of times. The V call is TRBV6-2 or TRBV6-3, the J call TRBJ2-7; 8 bases line up with TRBD1. This CDR3 spans 16 amino acids. Germline CDR1 and CDR2: MNHEY and SVGEGT. V lost 0 bases to trimming and J lost 2 bases; unmatched junction nucleotides: 6. The CDR3 bases are TGTGCCAGCAGTTACTCGCAGGGGGCCTCGCCCTACGAGCAGTACTTC. This sequence encodes CASSYSQGASPYEQYF.

The chain links TRBV29-1 to TRBJ2-7; 12 nucleotides line up with TRBD2. The germline gives CDR1 SQVTM, CDR2 ANQGSEA. V dropped 6 bases and J dropped 5; count of bases not matched to a gene: 2. This CDR3 spans 12 amino acids. CDR3 sequence reads: CSVWTSGNEQYF. CDR3 coding DNA: TGCAGCGTCTGGACTAGCGGGAACGAGCAGTACTTC.

The table lists this clonotype with a few counts. This CDR3 is CAWRDSPWRGETQYF. The CDR3 region has the DNA TGTGCCTGGAGAGATTCCCCGTGGCGGGGGGAGACCCAGTACTTC. The chain has TRBV30 and TRBJ2-5; 7 nucleotides line up with TRBD2. From germline, CDR1 is GTSNPN and CDR2 SVGIG (reference sequence). The CDR3 covers 15 residues. With 3 bases clipped from V and 5 bases from J, the junction kept 12 bases outside the gene matches.

This clonotype has at least ten counts. V is TRBV28 and J is TRBJ1-2, with D tentatively TRBD1 (6 bases). This CDR3 has 15 residues. CDR1 MDHEN and CDR2 SYDVKM come from the germline V gene. V lost 5 bases to trimming and J lost 5 bases, with 18 bases between them. The CDR3 DNA reads as TGTGCCAGCAGTACCTCCGGGACAAGATTATATGGCTACACCTTC. Protein sequence: CASSTSGTRLYGYTF.

This clonotype was observed a few times. The chain couples TRBV5-1 to TRBJ1-2, with D tentatively TRBD1 (5 bases). V was clipped by 1 base and J by 2 bases, with 12 bases between them. The CDR3 contains 15 residues. Per germline, CDR1 SGHRS and CDR2 YFSETQ. The CDR3 loop is CASSLRGEGNYGYTF. The CDR3, as DNA: TGCGCCAGCAGCTTGAGAGGGGAAGGCAACTATGGCTACACCTTC.

There are many counts of this clonotype. DNA of the CDR3: TGCAGTGCTGCCGGCGGATTAACCTCCTACGAGCAGTACTTC. Its translation: CSAAGGLTSYEQYF. The V and J genes are TRBV20-1 and TRBJ2-7, with D unresolved. The CDR3 spans 14 residues. V was shortened by 5 bases and J by 0 bases, with 14 bases between the two germline ends. In germline, CDR1 is DFQATT, CDR2 SNEGSKA (reference sequence).

The chain carries TRBV7-9 and TRBJ1-2; a weak D match, TRBD1 (6 bases). The germline V and J ends were trimmed by 5 bases and 7 bases, with 14 bases remaining between them. Germline CDR1 SEHNR, CDR2 FQNEAQ (reference sequence). The CDR3 loop spans 13 amino acids. The CDR3 nucleotides read TGTGCCAGCAGCCCAGCAGGGGAAGGTGGCTACACCTTC. This gives the protein CASSPAGEGGYTF.

This clonotype was observed at least ten times. The genes are TRBV3-1 and TRBJ1-6; D is ambiguous. The CDR3 spans 14 residues. Per germline, CDR1 LGHDT and CDR2 YNNKEL (reference sequence). The germline V and J ends were trimmed by 2 bases and 6 bases, with 8 bases remaining between them. The CDR3 is CASSQPQTNSPLHF. CDR3 coding DNA: TGTGCCAGCAGCCAACCCCAGACTAATTCACCCCTCCACTTT.

This clonotype was seen ten or more times. J is TRBJ1-3 and V is TRBV7-2; 8 nucleotides align to TRBD1. The junction had 4 bases not matched to a gene; V was cut back by 2 bases and J by 4 bases. The CDR3 sequence is 15 residues long. CDR1 and CDR2 from the germline V gene are SGHTA and FQGNSA. The CDR3 loop is CASSLQGAQGNTIYF. In nucleotides, the CDR3 is TGTGCCAGCAGCTTACAGGGGGCGCAGGGAAACACCATATATTTT.

As concerns this clonotype: This may be a read error, as it is one base from a much larger clone. The conserved final phenylalanine or tryptophan is absent from the CDR3, which likely points to a read error. The chain couples TRBV29-1 to TRBJ1-1; D call uncertain. The CDR3 covers 14 residues. The V end was cut by 4 bases, the J end by 1 base, with 13 bases between. Germline lookup yields CDR1 SQVTM and CDR2 ANQGSEA. The CDR3 DNA reads as TGCAGCGTTGTTTCGGGCATCTCGAACACTGAAGCTTTCCTT. The encoded protein is CSVVSGISNTEAFL.

The chain carries TRBV6-1 and TRBJ2-3; D possibly uses TRBD1 or TRBD2 (5 bases each). Germline loops: CDR1 MNHNS, CDR2 SASEGT. There are 14 residues in the CDR3. Trimming shortened V by 3 bases and J by 2 bases, and 9 bases separated the two germline ends. CDR3 in DNA: TGTGCCAGCAGTGACCGGGACGCCACAGATACGCAGTATTTT. This codes for CASSDRDATDTQYF.

CDR3 DNA sequence: TGCAGTGCTAGAGATCGAGGGGGGGAGCTGTTTTTT. It codes for CSARDRGGELFF. The V and J genes are TRBV20-1 and TRBJ2-2; the D gene is possibly TRBD2 (5 bases). V lost 0 bases, J lost 8 bases, and 7 bases lay in between. The CDR3 is 12 amino acids. Germline assignment: CDR1 DFQATT and CDR2 SNEGSKA (reference sequence).

Note on this clonotype: One junction end does not reproduce the germline sequence, and a read error may be involved. The chain couples TRBV28 to TRBJ1-3; no definite D call. Germline values: CDR1 MDHEN, CDR2 SYDVKM. CDR3 length: 14 amino acids. The CDR3 reads CASSLTGSGNTVYF. As DNA, the CDR3 is TGTGCCAGCAGTTTAACTGGCTCTGGAAACACCGTATATTTT.

The chain employs TRBV7-2 and TRBJ2-7, with TRBD1 matching over 11 bases. V was pared by 5 bases and J by 6 bases, with 15 bases of the junction left unmatched. The germline V gene has CDR1 SGHTA and CDR2 FQGNSA. The CDR3 length is 17 residues. CDR3 loop: CASSLPRDRGWSGEQYF. The DNA of the CDR3 is TGTGCCAGCAGCCTACCAAGGGACAGGGGGTGGAGTGGCGAGCAGTACTTC.

This clonotype has a handful of counts. The V and J genes are TRBV7-9 and TRBJ1-1, with 7 bases matching TRBD1. In germline, CDR1 is SEHNR, CDR2 FQNEAQ (reference sequence). The CDR3 contains 14 residues. V was pared by 6 bases and J by 4 bases, with 8 bases of the junction left unmatched. CDR3 sequence reads: CASRSRGLGTEAFF. DNA for the CDR3: TGTGCCAGCAGATCAAGGGGGCTCGGCACTGAAGCTTTCTTT.

The V and J genes are TRBV4-1 and TRBJ2-5; 10 bases match TRBD2. With V trimmed by 4 bases and J by 4 bases, 9 bases remained unmatched. This CDR3 spans 16 amino acids. CDR1 is MGHRA and CDR2 is YSYEKL in the germline V gene. CDR3 bases: TGCGCCAGCAGCCCTCTAGCGGGGGTTTTAGGAGAGACCCAGTACTTC. It codes for CASSPLAGVLGETQYF.

The V and J genes are TRBV5-1 and TRBJ2-5; TRBD2 agrees at 12 bases. With V trimmed by 0 bases and J by 1 base, 4 bases remained unmatched. The CDR3 is 17 amino acids. Germline V gene lookup returns CDR1 SGHRS and CDR2 YFSETQ. For the CDR3, the DNA is TGCGCCAGCAGCTTGGGGCTAGCGGGGGGGATCCAAGAGACCCAGTACTTC. As protein: CASSLGLAGGIQETQYF.

Concerning this clonotype: A far larger clone is only one base removed, so a read error is likely. The gene calls are TRBV11-3 and TRBJ1-4, with TRBD1 identical over 7 bases. The CDR3 length is 13 residues. Germline V gene data show CDR1 as SGHNT and CDR2 as YENEEA. Trimming cost V 5 bases and J 15 bases; bases outside gene matches: 12. The CDR3 here is CASSPRQGGTMFF. The CDR3 DNA reads TGTGCCAGCAGCCCACGACAGGGTGGGACGATGTTTTTT.